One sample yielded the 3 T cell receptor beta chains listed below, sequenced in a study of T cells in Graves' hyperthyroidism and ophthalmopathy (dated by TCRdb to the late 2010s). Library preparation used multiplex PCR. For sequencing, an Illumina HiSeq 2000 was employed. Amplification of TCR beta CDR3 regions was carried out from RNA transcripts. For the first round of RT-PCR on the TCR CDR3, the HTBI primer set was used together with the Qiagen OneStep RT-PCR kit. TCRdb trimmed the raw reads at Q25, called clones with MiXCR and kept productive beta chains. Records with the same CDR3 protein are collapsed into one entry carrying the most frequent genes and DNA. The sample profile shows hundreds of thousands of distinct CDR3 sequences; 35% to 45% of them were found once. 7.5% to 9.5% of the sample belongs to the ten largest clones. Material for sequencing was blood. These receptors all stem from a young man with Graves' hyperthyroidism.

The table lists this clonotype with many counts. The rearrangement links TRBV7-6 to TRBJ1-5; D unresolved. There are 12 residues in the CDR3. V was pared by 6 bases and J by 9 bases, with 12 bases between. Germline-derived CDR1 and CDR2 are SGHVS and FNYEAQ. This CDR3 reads CASSYPTGPQHF. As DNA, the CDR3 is TGTGCCAGCAGTTACCCTACTGGGCCCCAGCATTTT.

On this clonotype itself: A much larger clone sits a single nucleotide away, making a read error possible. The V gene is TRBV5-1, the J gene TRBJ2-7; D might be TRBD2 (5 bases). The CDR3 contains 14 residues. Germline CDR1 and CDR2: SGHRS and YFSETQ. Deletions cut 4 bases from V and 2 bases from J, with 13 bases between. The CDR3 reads CASSRSTGTYEQYF. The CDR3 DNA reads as TGCGCCAGCAGCCGAAGCACCGGGACCTACGAGCAGTACTTC.

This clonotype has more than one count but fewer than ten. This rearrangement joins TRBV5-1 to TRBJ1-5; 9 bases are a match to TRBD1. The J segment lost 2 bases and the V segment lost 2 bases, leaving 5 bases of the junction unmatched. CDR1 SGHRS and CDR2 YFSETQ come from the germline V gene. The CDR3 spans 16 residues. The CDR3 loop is CASSLGDREGNQPQHF. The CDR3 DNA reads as TGCGCCAGCAGCTTAGGGGACAGGGAGGGCAATCAGCCCCAGCATTTT.